This T cell receptor beta chain was sequenced in a study of beta chain features in type 1 diabetes. Study-wide background: Regarding age, gender and cell yields, patients proved similar to healthy donors.

About this clone: The antigen is undetermined.

The CDR3 contains 16 residues. Looked up from germline, CDR1 is LGHNA and CDR2 is YNFKEQ. Unmatched junction bases numbered 10, after V lost 4 bases and J lost 2 bases. As every portion of the isolated RNA was reverse transcribed, the sequencing read expressed TCRB transcripts. Repertoires were generated with immunoSEQ multiplex PCR, while TCRdb's copy carries only in-frame clones and drops some. The table has roughly 140,000 clones, around 51% seen once; the top ten hold roughly 0.4%. Study-wide points: It was possible that PCR favored shorter templates, equally so in patients and controls. Compared to healthy donors, patients appeared to have naive, central memory and Treg TCRB repertoires that were more alike. Insertions at VDJ junctions were less frequent in type 1 diabetes patients. These patients also deleted more nucleotides at the same junctions.

The sequenced sample consisted of Tregs from blood. The gene calls are TRBV4-2 and TRBJ1-1, with 7 bases that match TRBD1. The TCR was taken from a man aged 18 to 30 in good health. The DNA for the CDR3 is TGTGCCAGCAGCCTCTCGACAGGGAATGGAAACACTGAAGCTTTCTTT. This translates into CASSLSTGNGNTEAFF.